Listed below are T cell receptor beta chains from one sample, sequenced in a study of T cell responses to AZD1222 COVID-19 vaccine. The method was immunoSEQ multiplex PCR; TCRdb's version includes in-frame clones alone and lacks a portion of them. Of 200,000 to 250,000 clones listed, roughly 94% are singletons. This material consisted of peripheral blood, taken 28 days after the second dose of the MenACWY control vaccine. These receptors were taken from an adult who received the MenACWY meningococcal vaccine as a control. Both conserved end residues are part of each CDR3. Fields, in order: J gene, V gene, D gene, CDR3 protein, CDR3 DNA. The D gene is left open where the match is weak.

J: TRBJ2-1
V: TRBV11-2
D: TRBD2
CDR3: CASSPTGLAGGGHNEQFF
DNA: TGTGCCAGCAGCCCTACCGGACTAGCGGGAGGGGGGCACAATGAGCAGTTCTTC

J: TRBJ1-5
V: TRBV5-1
D: -
CDR3: CASSPAGSQPQHF
DNA: TGCGCCAGCAGCCCCGCCGGGAGTCAGCCCCAGCATTTT

J: TRBJ1-1
V: TRBV7-9
D: TRBD1
CDR3: CASSYTGAEAFF
DNA: TGTGCCAGCAGCTACACAGGGGCTGAAGCTTTCTTT

J: TRBJ2-7
V: TRBV13
D: -
CDR3: CASSLAYEQYF
DNA: TGTGCCAGCAGCCTAGCCTACGAGCAGTACTTC

J: TRBJ1-2
V: TRBV5-5
D: -
CDR3: CASSDEPNYGYTF
DNA: TGTGCCAGCAGCGATGAACCTAACTATGGCTACACCTTC

J: TRBJ2-3
V: TRBV28
D: -
CDR3: CASSPAGTPLGDTQYF
DNA: TGTGCCAGCAGTCCCGCAGGGACGCCGCTTGGAGATACGCAGTATTTT

J: TRBJ1-3
V: TRBV6-5
D: -
CDR3: CASSYPRSGNTIYF
DNA: TGTGCCAGCAGTTACCCCAGATCTGGAAACACCATATATTTT

J: TRBJ2-7
V: TRBV27
D: -
CDR3: CASSTHKGNF
DNA: TGTGCCAGCAGCACCCATAAGGGAAACTTC

J: TRBJ1-1
V: TRBV19
D: -
CDR3: CASSKGRDTEAFF
DNA: TGTGCCAGTAGTAAAGGGAGGGACACTGAAGCTTTCTTT

J: TRBJ2-3
V: TRBV2
D: -
CDR3: CASSGTLSTDTQYF
DNA: TGTGCCAGCAGTGGCACTCTTAGCACAGATACGCAGTATTTT

J: TRBJ1-2
V: TRBV28
D: TRBD1
CDR3: CASSPRGTGKGYTF
DNA: TGTGCCAGCAGTCCTCGGGGGACAGGGAAGGGCTACACCTTC

J: TRBJ2-5
V: TRBV7-9
D: -
CDR3: CASSPSDWLKETQYF
DNA: TGTGCCAGCAGCCCATCCGACTGGCTCAAAGAGACCCAGTACTTC

J: TRBJ2-6
V: TRBV18
D: TRBD1
CDR3: CASSLTGVGGNVLTF
DNA: TGTGCCAGCTCATTGACAGGGGTAGGGGGCAACGTCCTGACTTTC

J: TRBJ2-4
V: TRBV4-3
D: TRBD1
CDR3: CASSQAPDRVHIQYF
DNA: TGCGCCAGCAGCCAGGCCCCAGACAGGGTTCACATTCAGTACTTC

J: TRBJ1-1
V: TRBV2
D: -
CDR3: CASSEAKGSETEAFF
DNA: TGTGCCAGCAGTGAAGCGAAGGGCTCTGAGACTGAAGCTTTCTTT

J: TRBJ1-3
V: TRBV6-4
D: -
CDR3: CASSVLGLSSGNTIYF
DNA: TGTGCCAGCAGTGTATTAGGGCTAAGCTCTGGAAACACCATATATTTT

J: TRBJ1-1
V: TRBV7-7
D: TRBD1
CDR3: CASSPTGATEAFF
DNA: TGTGCCAGCAGCCCTACAGGGGCCACTGAAGCTTTCTTT

J: TRBJ1-6
V: TRBV11-2
D: -
CDR3: CASSLGGSGSPLHF
DNA: TGTGCCAGCAGCTTAGGAGGTTCCGGGTCACCCCTCCACTTT

J: TRBJ2-5
V: TRBV9
D: TRBD2
CDR3: CASSALSGQETQYF
DNA: TGTGCCAGCAGCGCCCTTAGCGGGCAAGAGACCCAGTACTTC

J: TRBJ1-5
V: TRBV3-1/TRBV3-2
D: -
CDR3: CASSQVGGNQPQHF
DNA: TGTGCCAGCAGCCAAGTAGGGGGGAATCAGCCCCAGCATTTT

J: TRBJ2-7
V: TRBV9
D: -
CDR3: CASSVAGAGYEQYF
DNA: TGTGCCAGCAGCGTAGCAGGGGCGGGGTACGAGCAGTACTTC

J: TRBJ1-5
V: TRBV10-3
D: TRBD1
CDR3: CAISDGTGSDQPQHF
DNA: TGTGCCATCAGTGATGGGACAGGGTCCGATCAGCCCCAGCATTTT

J: TRBJ1-1
V: TRBV4-3
D: -
CDR3: CASSQDQGRGGYRTEAFF
DNA: TGCGCCAGCAGCCAAGATCAGGGTCGTGGGGGTTATCGCACTGAAGCTTTCTTT

J: TRBJ1-2
V: TRBV29-1
D: -
CDR3: CSVEDLRLYLYGYTF
DNA: TGCAGCGTTGAAGACTTACGCTTATACCTTTATGGCTACACCTTC

J: TRBJ2-7
V: TRBV7-9
D: TRBD2
CDR3: CASSSSGGIVYEQYF
DNA: TGTGCCAGCAGCAGCAGCGGGGGGATAGTATACGAGCAGTACTTC